The 12 T cell receptor beta chains given below trace back to one sample, sequenced in a study of blood T cell repertoires in COVID-19. Only in-frame clones appear in the TCRdb table, and some are missing; sequencing was by immunoSEQ multiplex PCR. The sample includes some 130,000 clones, around 87% of them seen just once. The sequenced sample consisted of peripheral blood. These receptors came from a man between 45 and 60 years old with active COVID-19.

The chain recombines TRBV5-4 with TRBJ1-1; D is unclear. V was shortened by 4 bases and J by 5 bases, with 18 bases between the two germline ends. In germline, CDR1 is SGHNT, CDR2 YYREEE (reference sequence). This CDR3 has 15 amino acids. CDR3 region: CASSTTAASTTEAFF. The CDR3, as DNA: TGTGCCAGCAGCACGACGGCAGCGAGTACTACTGAAGCTTTCTTT.

The chain employs TRBV1 and TRBJ2-2; TRBD2, as called in the table, went unchecked against the DNA. TRBV1 is reported as a pseudogene. The CDR3 spans 16 residues. The CDR3 sequence is CTSSQERGGSTGELFF. The CDR3 nucleotides read TGCACCAGCAGCCAGGAGCGGGGGGGCAGCACCGGGGAGCTGTTTTTT.

This chain joins TRBV19 and TRBJ2-6, with D maybe TRBD1 (6 bases). Germline V gene data show CDR1 as LNHDA and CDR2 as SQIVND (reference sequence). V lost 6 bases to trimming and J lost 4 bases, with 13 bases between them. This CDR3 region has 15 residues. The CDR3 region is CASRRQAWGANVLTF. Here the CDR3 DNA reads TGTGCCAGTAGGAGACAGGCCTGGGGGGCCAACGTCCTGACTTTC.

The chain recombines TRBV4-1 with TRBJ2-1; TRBD2 is a possible D gene (6 bases). V gave up 0 bases and J gave up 10 bases, with 10 bases separating them. The germline V gene encodes CDR1 MGHRA and CDR2 YSYEKL. The CDR3 has 13 amino acids. CDR3 protein: CASSQDEAGEQFF. In DNA form, the CDR3 reads TGCGCCAGCAGCCAAGATGAGGCGGGGGAGCAGTTCTTC.

This chain uses TRBV11-1 with TRBJ2-1; D remains ambiguous. The CDR3 is 13 amino acids. The germline V and J ends were trimmed by 3 bases and 9 bases, with 12 bases remaining between them. Germline CDR1 reads SGHAT; CDR2 reads FQDESV (reference sequence). The CDR3 DNA reads TGTGCCAGCAGCTTCTCCACTTCGGGTGAGCAGTTCTTC. It is translated as CASSFSTSGEQFF.

The chain recombines TRBV5-1 with TRBJ2-3; TRBD2 matches at 8 bases. CDR1 and CDR2 (germline): SGHRS, YFSETQ. The CDR3 is made up of 16 amino acids. After removal of 4 bases from V and 6 bases from J, the junction contained 13 bases not matched to a gene. The CDR3 spells CASSRTSRDIMDTQYF. CDR3 DNA sequence: TGCGCCAGCAGCCGGACTAGCAGGGATATTATGGATACGCAGTATTTT.

This chain connects TRBV5-4 to TRBJ1-3; D is unclear. Trimming removed 2 bases from V and 4 bases from J, with 19 bases in between. Per the germline V gene, CDR1 is SGHNT and CDR2 is YYREEE (reference sequence). This CDR3 region has 17 residues. The CDR3 region has the DNA TGTGCCAGCAGCTTAACCGCAGGCCTACCCCAAGGAAACACCATATATTTT. It yields the protein CASSLTAGLPQGNTIYF.

J is TRBJ1-1 and V is TRBV7-2, with D perhaps TRBD1 (5 bases). The CDR3 is made up of 13 amino acids. Trimming shortened V by 5 bases and J by 9 bases, and 16 bases separated the two germline ends. The germline gives CDR1 SGHTA, CDR2 FQGNSA. DNA for the CDR3: TGTGCCAGCAGCGCTAGTGAACAGGCGAAAGCTTTCTTT. Its protein is CASSASEQAKAFF.

V is TRBV6-4 and J is TRBJ2-3; possibly TRBD1 for D (5 bases). The CDR3 runs to 15 residues. Germline V CDR1 and CDR2: MRHNA, SNTAGT. V shed 0 bases and J shed 5 bases, with 12 bases lying between them. The CDR3 here is CASSDSWGGRDTQYF. DNA for the CDR3: TGTGCCAGCAGTGACTCGTGGGGCGGTCGAGATACGCAGTATTTT.

J is TRBJ1-1 and V is TRBV6-1, with D possibly TRBD1 on 5 matching bases. Germline V CDR1 and CDR2: MNHNS, SASEGT. Trimming left V 2 bases short and J 4 bases short, with 11 bases between. The CDR3 loop spans 14 amino acids. In nucleotides, the CDR3 is TGTGCCAGCAGTGAATCGGGGGGAATCACTGAAGCTTTCTTT. It is translated as CASSESGGITEAFF.

The chain recombines TRBV4-2 with TRBJ1-4, with TRBD1 identical over 10 bases. There are 15 residues in the CDR3. The germline gives CDR1 LGHNA, CDR2 YNFKEQ. The junction had 7 bases not matched to a gene; V was cut back by 3 bases and J by 9 bases. The CDR3 nucleotides read TGTGCCAGCAGCCATCAGGGACAGGGGATGAAAAAACTGTTTTTT. Its protein is CASSHQGQGMKKLFF.

The chain couples TRBV6-6 to TRBJ1-1, with 7 bases lining up with TRBD1. CDR1 and CDR2 from the germline V gene are MNHNY and SVGAGI (reference sequence). V lost 2 bases, J lost 8 bases, and 5 bases stayed unmatched. This CDR3 spans 13 amino acids. Written as DNA, the CDR3 is TGTGCCAGCAGTTACATTCCGGGACAGGAAGCTTTCTTT. Its protein is CASSYIPGQEAFF.